These T cell receptor beta chains were read from a single sample in a study of T cell changes during pregnancy in multiple sclerosis. TCRdb's copy holds only in-frame clones and misses some; the assay was immunoSEQ multiplex PCR. The sample yields just over 55,000 clones, about 91% seen once. Sequencing used peripheral blood, obtained after pregnancy. The source of these receptors is a female donor in good health, enrolled as a control in a pregnancy study. Each CDR3 is given with its conserved first and last residue. A D gene is named only where the DNA matches it firmly. Clone size is shown for a subset of rows, as once, few, many or a class of expanded clone.

>.|TRBJ1-2|.|TRBV6-1
CASIQGVGYGYTF
TGTGCCAGCATACAGGGCGTCGGCTATGGCTACACCTTC
>.|TRBJ2-2|.|TRBV19
CATTPGYGELFF
TGTGCCACCACCCCAGGGTACGGGGAGCTGTTTTTT
>TRBD1|TRBJ1-1|.|TRBV29-1
CSAKGTENTEAFF
TGCAGCGCTAAAGGGACAGAAAACACTGAAGCTTTCTTT
>TRBD1|TRBJ1-5|.|TRBV6-6
CASSTHLGTDNQPQHF
TGTGCCAGCAGCACTCATCTCGGGACAGACAATCAGCCCCAGCATTTT
>.|TRBJ2-2|.|TRBV7-9
CASSLVEGSGELFF
TGTGCCAGCAGCTTAGTGGAGGGGTCCGGGGAGCTGTTTTTT
>.|TRBJ2-1|.|TRBV9
CASSSDSAVNEQFF
TGTGCCAGCAGCTCTGACTCGGCGGTCAATGAGCAGTTCTTC
>.|TRBJ2-5|.|TRBV6-5
CATKRSETQYF
TGTGCCACTAAGAGGTCCGAGACCCAGTACTTC
>.|TRBJ1-4|.|TRBV7-2
CASSFTRGEKLFF
TGTGCCAGCAGCTTCACGAGAGGGGAAAAACTGTTTTTT
>TRBD2|TRBJ2-1|.|TRBV2
CASSERESTYEQFF
TGTGCCAGCAGTGAGCGGGAGAGCACCTATGAGCAGTTCTTC
>.|TRBJ1-1|.|TRBV7-3
CASSLLGRANTEAFF
TGTGCCAGCAGCTTACTTGGCAGGGCTAACACTGAAGCTTTCTTT
>TRBD1|TRBJ1-2|.|TRBV5-4
CASSLGQGSTGYTF
TGTGCCAGCAGCTTGGGACAGGGTTCGACGGGCTACACCTTC
>.|TRBJ2-7|.|TRBV6-4
CASSKEIPYEQYF
TGTGCCAGCAGTAAGGAGATACCCTACGAGCAGTACTTC
>.|TRBJ2-7|.|TRBV19
CASSLQRVTGYEQYF
TGTGCCAGTAGTCTCCAGCGAGTTACTGGATACGAGCAGTACTTC
>TRBD1|TRBJ1-1|.|TRBV18
CASSPDRSTEAFF
TGTGCCAGCTCTCCGGACAGGAGCACTGAAGCTTTCTTT
>.|TRBJ2-5|.|TRBV30
CAWSVPPTGIQETQYF
TGTGCCTGGAGTGTACCCCCCACGGGGATCCAAGAGACCCAGTACTTC
>.|TRBJ2-7|.|TRBV7-2
CASSLQATYEQYF
TGTGCCAGCAGCTTACAGGCGACCTACGAGCAGTACTTC
>TRBD2|TRBJ2-3|.|TRBV7-2
CASSFGSAGGPPLTDTQYF
TGTGCCAGCAGCTTTGGTTCGGCGGGAGGGCCACCATTAACAGATACGCAGTATTTT
>.|TRBJ2-6|.|TRBV29-1
CSASSGSGANVLTF
TGCAGCGCCTCCTCAGGCTCTGGGGCCAACGTCCTGACTTTC
>TRBD1|TRBJ1-4|.|TRBV7-6
CASSTRQGDTEKLFF
TGTGCCAGCAGCACCCGACAGGGGGACACGGAAAAACTGTTTTTT
>TRBD1|TRBJ1-6|.|TRBV5-4
CASSFKGTGGSSYNSPLHF
TGTGCCAGCAGCTTTAAGGGGACAGGGGGGAGCTCCTATAATTCACCCCTCCACTTT
>TRBD2|TRBJ2-3|.|TRBV19
CASSSGRRADTQYF
TGTGCCAGTTCTAGCGGGAGGAGGGCAGATACGCAGTATTTT
>.|TRBJ1-2|.|TRBV4-1
CASSQGAFEGRNYGYTF
TGCGCCAGCAGCCAAGGAGCCTTTGAGGGGAGGAACTATGGCTACACCTTC
>.|TRBJ2-1|.|TRBV9
CASSRGAYNEQFF
TGTGCCAGCAGCCGCGGGGCCTACAATGAGCAGTTCTTC
>TRBD2|TRBJ2-1|.|TRBV7-9
CASSHPLSGGYNEQFF
TGTGCCAGCAGCCACCCCCTTAGCGGGGGGTACAATGAGCAGTTCTTC
>.|TRBJ1-3|.|TRBV4-1
CASSEVPGVLVGTIYF
TGCGCCAGCAGCGAGGTCCCGGGGGTGTTAGTTGGCACCATATATTTT
>TRBD1|TRBJ1-2|.|TRBV15
CATSKEWTGNYGYTF
TGTGCCACCAGCAAAGAGTGGACAGGCAACTATGGCTACACCTTC
>TRBD2|TRBJ2-3|.|TRBV5-1
CASHGGTSSVKEYF
TGCGCCAGCCACGGCGGGACTAGCAGTGTGAAGGAGTATTTT
>.|TRBJ2-7|.|TRBV19
CASSSGRGTQQYF
TGTGCCAGTAGTTCGGGGAGAGGAACGCAGCAGTACTTC
>TRBD1|TRBJ2-1|once|TRBV7-2
CASSLVTGERSYNEQFF
TGTGCCAGCAGCTTAGTCACAGGGGAACGATCCTACAATGAGCAGTTCTTC
>TRBD1|TRBJ1-5|.|TRBV9
CASSVEPTGTQPQHF
TGTGCCAGCAGCGTAGAGCCGACAGGGACCCAGCCCCAGCATTTT
>.|TRBJ2-1|few|TRBV6-1
CASKDSIPREQFF
TGTGCCAGCAAAGACTCAATCCCAAGAGAGCAGTTCTTC
>TRBD2|TRBJ2-7|.|TRBV2
CASSEIAGHSYEQYF
TGTGCCAGCAGTGAGATAGCGGGGCACTCCTACGAGCAGTACTTC
>.|TRBJ1-1|.|TRBV29-1
CSVEDRWMSAEAFF
TGCAGCGTTGAAGATCGATGGATGAGCGCTGAAGCTTTCTTT
>.|TRBJ2-2|.|TRBV28
CASGTWPGELFF
TGTGCCAGTGGGACTTGGCCCGGGGAGCTGTTTTTT
>.|TRBJ1-1|.|TRBV28
CASSLVGAWAFF
TGTGCCAGCAGTTTGGTGGGCGCGTGGGCTTTCTTT
>.|TRBJ1-2|.|TRBV7-8
CASSFGIQRDYGYTF
TGTGCCAGCAGCTTCGGAATCCAACGGGACTATGGCTACACCTTC
>.|TRBJ1-5|.|TRBV6-1
CASSPYSGENQPQHF
TGTGCCAGCAGTCCTTATTCAGGGGAAAATCAGCCCCAGCATTTT
>TRBD2|TRBJ2-6|.|TRBV27
CASRAGGGTSGANVLTF
TGTGCCAGCAGGGCGGGCGGGGGGACCTCTGGGGCCAACGTCCTGACTTTC
>.|TRBJ1-4|.|TRBV4-3
CASSQDLIQGRSKLFF
TGCGCCAGCAGCCAAGACTTAATACAGGGACGGTCAAAACTGTTTTTT
>.|TRBJ2-2|.|TRBV6-1
CASSETNSNTGELFF
TGTGCCAGCAGTGAAACGAACAGCAACACCGGGGAGCTGTTTTTT
>.|TRBJ2-3|.|TRBV6-5
CASSYGGLYTDTQYF
TGTGCCAGCAGTTACGGGGGACTTTACACAGATACGCAGTATTTT
>TRBD1|TRBJ1-5|.|TRBV29-1
CSVVTGGSDQPQHF
TGCAGCGTCGTCACAGGGGGTAGCGATCAGCCCCAGCATTTT
>.|TRBJ2-1|.|TRBV11-2
CASSFLQGGDEQFF
TGTGCCAGCAGCTTCCTACAGGGTGGGGATGAGCAGTTCTTC
>TRBD2|TRBJ2-5|.|TRBV29-1
CSVPGAGGPQTQYF
TGCAGCGTCCCCGGAGCGGGAGGGCCTCAGACCCAGTACTTC
>.|TRBJ2-7|once|TRBV19
CASSTRQFYEQYF
TGTGCCAGTAGTACTCGACAGTTTTACGAGCAGTACTTC
>TRBD1|TRBJ2-3|.|TRBV25-1
CASGGQGADTQYF
TGTGCCAGCGGGGGACAGGGCGCAGATACGCAGTATTTT
>TRBD1|TRBJ2-3|once|TRBV7-9
CASSLARTGGISTDTQYF
TGTGCCAGCAGCTTAGCGAGGACAGGGGGAATTAGCACAGATACGCAGTATTTT
>TRBD1|TRBJ2-5|.|TRBV29-1
CSAGTGLGETQYF
TGCAGCGCCGGGACAGGGCTGGGGGAGACCCAGTACTTC
>TRBD1|TRBJ1-2|.|TRBV19
CASSVGTGPNYGYTF
TGTGCCAGTAGTGTGGGGACAGGACCAAACTATGGCTACACCTTC
>.|TRBJ2-1|.|TRBV7-2
CASSSSSYNEQFF
TGTGCCAGCAGTTCTAGCTCCTACAATGAGCAGTTCTTC
>TRBD1|TRBJ2-1|.|TRBV6-5
CASSLTGDEQFF
TGTGCCAGCAGTCTAACAGGGGATGAGCAGTTCTTC
>TRBD1|TRBJ1-3|.|TRBV4-1
CASSTPKGASGNTIYF
TGCGCCAGCAGCACCCCAAAGGGGGCTTCTGGAAACACCATATATTTT
>TRBD2|TRBJ2-3|.|TRBV7-8
CASSGRLAAGTDTQYF
TGTGCCAGCAGCGGAAGACTAGCGGCGGGCACAGATACGCAGTATTTT
>.|TRBJ1-2|.|TRBV19
CASSISGVPGYGYTF
TGTGCCAGTAGTATCTCCGGTGTCCCGGGCTATGGCTACACCTTC
>.|TRBJ2-7|.|TRBV14
CASSQYRDSYEQYF
TGTGCCAGCAGCCAATACAGGGACTCCTACGAGCAGTACTTC
>TRBD1|TRBJ2-2|.|TRBV18
CASSPGRGRTGELFF
TGTGCCAGCTCACCGGGCAGGGGGCGTACCGGGGAGCTGTTTTTT
>.|TRBJ2-2|.|TRBV5-6
CASSPPAGDIGELFF
TGTGCCAGCAGCCCCCCGGCAGGGGACATCGGGGAGCTGTTTTTT
>.|TRBJ2-5|.|TRBV7-2
CASSLFSGGQETQYF
TGTGCCAGCAGCTTATTTTCCGGGGGGCAGGAGACCCAGTACTTC
>.|TRBJ2-1|.|TRBV7-3
CASSLEHTYNEQFF
TGTGCCAGCAGCTTAGAGCATACCTACAATGAGCAGTTCTTC